The 17 T cell receptor beta chains below were found in one sample sequenced in a study of STAT5B mutations in CD4+ large granular lymphocyte leukemia (dated by TCRdb to about 2022). The library was obtained by the immunoSEQ multiplex PCR assay. TCRdb took over this immuneACCESS table, retaining in-frame rearrangements with V and J assigned. Such tables are incomplete; in checked studies, under half of the missing clones stem from an unresolved V gene, and the remainder is unexplained. This sample comprises approximately 28,000 clones, around nine tenths of them detected only once. The ten largest clonotypes hold about 0.41% of the sample. The sequenced sample was CD4+ T cells from blood buffy coats. These receptors came from a human donor in good health.

V is TRBV4-1 and J is TRBJ2-1; 9 nucleotides agree with TRBD2. Trimming cost V 2 bases and J 4 bases; bases outside gene matches: 12. CDR1 MGHRA and CDR2 YSYEKL come from the germline V gene. The CDR3 contains 18 residues. The CDR3 coding sequence is TGCGCCAGCAGCCAAAAATTGGAGCGGGGGGTTTCTTACAATGAGCAGTTCTTC. Amino acid sequence: CASSQKLERGVSYNEQFF.

In nucleotides, the CDR3 is TGTGCCAGCAGTCTTATAGATCAGGGGAACACTGAAGCTTTCTTT. Amino acids: CASSLIDQGNTEAFF. The rearrangement uses TRBV27 and TRBJ1-1, with a possible D match to TRBD1 (5 bases). The CDR3 has 15 amino acids. Trimming pared 5 bases from V and 1 base from J, leaving 14 bases between. Germline V lookup: CDR1 MNHEY, CDR2 SMNVEV (reference sequence).

This chain uses TRBV10-3 with TRBJ2-2, with 13 bases fitting TRBD2. The germline V gene encodes CDR1 ENHRY and CDR2 SYGVKD. The CDR3 sequence is 15 residues long. Trimming at V came to 5 bases and at J to 6 bases, leaving 3 bases not matched to a gene. The CDR3 region is CAISSGLAGAGELFF. The CDR3 DNA is TGTGCCATCAGTTCCGGACTAGCGGGAGCCGGGGAGCTGTTTTTT.

The genes are TRBV6-5 and TRBJ2-1, with 12 bases fitting TRBD2. CDR3 length equals 15 residues. CDR1 and CDR2 (germline): MNHEY, SVGAGI. The junction had 10 bases not matched to a gene; V was cut back by 7 bases and J by 9 bases. The CDR3 region has the DNA TGTGCCAGCACCCCTGCTAGCGGGAGGGCCCTTGAGCAGTTCTTC. It translates to CASTPASGRALEQFF.

This clone was observed a handful of times. For the CDR3, the DNA is TGCGCCAGCAGCTTGGGCAGGGAGGGCTCTGGCTACACCTTC. This translates into CASSLGREGSGYTF. V gene TRBV5-1 combines with J gene TRBJ1-2; D perhaps matches TRBD1 (5 bases). Germline V CDR1 and CDR2: SGHRS, YFSETQ. The length of the CDR3 is 14 residues. The V end was cut by 0 bases, the J end by 7 bases, with 13 bases between. The full variable domain, with the rest looked up from reference TRBV5-1 and TRBJ1-2, is KAGVTQTPRYLIKTRGQQVTLSCSPISGHRSVSWYQQTPGQGLQFLFEYFSETQRNKGNFPGRFSGRQFSNSRSEMNVSTLELGDSALYLCASSLGREGSGYTFGSGTRLTVV.

J is TRBJ1-1 and V is TRBV11-3; D remains unclear. V shed 3 bases and J shed 1 base, with 12 bases lying between them. Germline CDR1 SGHNT, CDR2 YENEEA. The CDR3 loop spans 15 amino acids. The CDR3 DNA reads as TGTGCCAGCAGCTTTAGACATCAACCGAACACTGAAGCTTTCTTT. Translation: CASSFRHQPNTEAFF.

The chain joins TRBV5-1 to TRBJ1-1; perhaps TRBD1 as D (5 bases). There are 16 residues in the CDR3. Germline assignment: CDR1 SGHRS and CDR2 YFSETQ. The V gene lost 0 bases and the J gene lost 0 bases, with 12 bases spanning the gap. The CDR3 DNA sequence: TGCGCCAGCAGCTTGGCCTCAGGGATCTTGAACACTGAAGCTTTCTTT. Translating it yields CASSLASGILNTEAFF.

The chain joins TRBV28 to TRBJ2-4; no firm D call. Germline CDR1 and CDR2: MDHEN and SYDVKM. Trimming pared 5 bases from V and 0 bases from J, leaving 5 bases between. The CDR3 is made up of 13 amino acids. Here the CDR3 reads CASSTVAKNIQYF. CDR3 nucleotides: TGTGCCAGCAGTACAGTAGCCAAAAACATTCAGTACTTC.

This clone came up once. The chain carries TRBV28 and TRBJ1-5; D might be TRBD1 (5 bases). V lost 1 base to trimming and J lost 0 bases, with 7 bases between them. Germline CDR1 MDHEN, CDR2 SYDVKM. CDR3 length equals 15 residues. The CDR3 bases are TGTGCCAGCAGTTTATTGGGGGGTAGCAATCAGCCCCAGCATTTT. The encoded protein is CASSLLGGSNQPQHF.

This rearrangement joins TRBV9 to TRBJ2-1, with TRBD2 as a possible D gene (5 bases). Between the trimmed V and J ends, which lost 0 bases and 2 bases, there was a span of 15 bases. Germline CDR1 and CDR2: SGDLS and YYNGEE. CDR3 length equals 17 residues. The CDR3 protein is CASSVGGSGLPYNEQFF. The DNA of the CDR3 is TGTGCCAGCAGCGTAGGAGGGAGCGGTTTGCCCTACAATGAGCAGTTCTTC.

This clone appeared a single time. An end of the junction does not agree with germline; a read error may underlie this. This chain uses TRBV11-2 with TRBJ2-5; D unclear. Germline V gives CDR1 SGHAT, CDR2 FQNNGV. The CDR3 spans 15 residues. The CDR3 protein is CASSLDYYAQQTQYF. CDR3 DNA: TGTGCCAGCAGCTTAGACTACTACGCCCAACAGACCCAGTACTTC.

This chain uses TRBV18 with TRBJ2-7; TRBD1 matches 9 bases. Losses at the gene ends were 4 bases for V and 4 bases for J; bases not matched to a gene: 8. Germline loops: CDR1 KGHSH, CDR2 LQKENI. CDR3 length: 15 residues. CDR3 bases: TGTGCCAGCTCACTCTACCGGGACAGGGTTTACGAGCAGTACTTC. It yields the protein CASSLYRDRVYEQYF.

The chain combines TRBV29-1 with TRBJ1-1; no firm D call. Trimming shortened V by 4 bases and J by 1 base, and 7 bases separated the two germline ends. This CDR3 is 12 amino acids long. The germline V gene has CDR1 SQVTM and CDR2 ANQGSEA. CDR3: CSVGRANTEAFF. The CDR3 DNA sequence: TGCAGCGTTGGGAGGGCGAACACTGAAGCTTTCTTT.

In this sample, this clone turned up once. This chain uses TRBV5-1 with TRBJ2-5; D remains ambiguous. The CDR3 has 13 residues. Between the trimmed V and J ends, which lost 2 bases and 1 base, there was a span of 6 bases. Germline lookup yields CDR1 SGHRS and CDR2 YFSETQ. CDR3 residues: CASSLSTQETQYF. The CDR3 DNA is TGCGCCAGCAGCTTAAGTACCCAAGAGACCCAGTACTTC.

The V call is TRBV28, the J call TRBJ2-3; a possible D gene is TRBD1 (6 bases). Trimming left V 6 bases short and J 1 base short, with 11 bases between. Germline values: CDR1 MDHEN, CDR2 SYDVKM. The CDR3 length is 14 residues. The CDR3 region has the DNA TGTGCCAGCAGGCCACGGACAGGCACAGATACGCAGTATTTT. Translated, it gives CASRPRTGTDTQYF.

The chain employs TRBV7-8 and TRBJ2-3; 9 bases line up with TRBD2. The CDR3 contains 18 residues. V trimming: 2 bases; J trimming: 4 bases; junction bases outside the gene matches: 13. Germline V gives CDR1 SGHVS, CDR2 FQNEAQ. The CDR3 sequence: CASSLYAGGPSMADTQYF. Written as DNA, the CDR3 is TGTGCCAGCAGCTTATATGCGGGAGGGCCTTCTATGGCAGATACGCAGTATTTT.

This clone occurred a few times. V is TRBV28 and J is TRBJ1-5; 7 bases agree with TRBD1. The V and J ends lost 6 bases and 2 bases, in that order; junction bases with no gene match: 7. The CDR3 contains 15 residues. The germline gives CDR1 MDHEN, CDR2 SYDVKM. The CDR3 loop is CASSRQGQGNQPQHF. The CDR3 nucleotides are TGTGCCAGCAGCCGACAAGGACAGGGCAATCAGCCCCAGCATTTT.